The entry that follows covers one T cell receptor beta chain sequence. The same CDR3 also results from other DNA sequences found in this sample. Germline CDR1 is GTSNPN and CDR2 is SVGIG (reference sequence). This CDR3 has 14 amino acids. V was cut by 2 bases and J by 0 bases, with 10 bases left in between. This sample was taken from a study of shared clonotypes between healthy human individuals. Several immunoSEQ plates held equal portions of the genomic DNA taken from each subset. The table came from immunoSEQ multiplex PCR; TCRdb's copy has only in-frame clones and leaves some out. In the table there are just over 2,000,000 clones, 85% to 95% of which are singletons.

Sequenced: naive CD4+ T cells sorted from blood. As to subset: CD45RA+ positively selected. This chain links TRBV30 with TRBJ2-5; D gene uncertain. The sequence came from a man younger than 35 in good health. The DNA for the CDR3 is TGTGCCTGGAGTAGGCCATTATACCAAGAGACCCAGTACTTC. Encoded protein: CAWSRPLYQETQYF.